A selection of T cell receptor beta chains follows, all from one sample in a study of OX40 agonist ivuxolimab in advanced cancers. Some clones are missing from TCRdb's copy, which holds only in-frame ones; the method was immunoSEQ multiplex PCR. The sample lists 70,000 to 100,000 clones, approximately 80% occurring once. This sample comprised CD4+ or CD8+ T cells sorted from blood, obtained in a trial of the OX40 agonist ivuxolimab. All receptors come from an adult with an advanced solid tumor such as melanoma, head and neck, liver or kidney cancer. CDR3s include the opening cysteine and the closing phenylalanine or tryptophan. The D gene is left open where the match is weak. Not every row has a clone size; where given, it reads once, few, many or a size class.

TRBJ1-5 | - | few | TRBV2 | CASTYPPEPQHF | TGTGCCAGCACCTACCCACCGGAGCCCCAGCATTTT
TRBJ2-7 | - | - | TRBV6-5 | CASTKRDSYEQYF | TGTGCCAGCACTAAGAGGGACTCCTACGAGCAGTACTTC
TRBJ1-1 | TRBD1 | few | TRBV5-1 | CASSPRQGETEAFF | TGCGCCAGCAGCCCACGACAGGGGGAGACTGAAGCTTTCTTT
TRBJ1-3 | - | - | TRBV30 | CAWSARGNTIYF | TGTGCCTGGAGCGCCCGGGGGAACACCATATATTTT
TRBJ2-1 | - | - | TRBV4-3 | CASSLGGRAGVNEQFF | TGCGCCAGCAGCCTCGGGGGGCGGGCAGGGGTAAATGAGCAGTTCTTC
TRBJ2-1 | TRBD2 | once | TRBV16 | CASSQSGRGAPDNEQFF | TGTGCCAGCAGCCAATCTGGGCGGGGGGCCCCCGACAATGAGCAGTTCTTC
TRBJ2-3 | - | - | TRBV7-9 | CASSLAQVTTDTQYF | TGTGCCAGCAGCTTAGCGCAAGTGACTACAGATACGCAGTATTTT
TRBJ1-1 | - | - | TRBV19 | CATSRPTEAFF | TGTGCCACCTCTAGGCCTACTGAAGCTTTCTTT
TRBJ2-6 | - | - | TRBV5-4 | CASSLTGPGANVLTF | TGTGCCAGCAGCTTGACAGGCCCTGGGGCCAACGTCCTGACTTTC
TRBJ1-2 | - | - | TRBV28 | CASSGDLFNYGYTF | TGTGCCAGCAGTGGGGACCTCTTTAACTATGGCTACACCTTC
TRBJ2-5 | TRBD1 | once | TRBV5-4 | CASSFLQGGAETQYF | TGTGCCAGCAGCTTTTTACAGGGGGGCGCAGAGACCCAGTACTTC
TRBJ1-3 | - | - | TRBV11-2 | CASSRIQGSSGNTIYF | TGTGCCAGCAGCCGCATACAGGGCAGCTCTGGAAACACCATATATTTT
TRBJ2-3 | - | - | TRBV5-1 | CASSLIAPDTQYF | TGCGCCAGCAGCTTGATCGCACCAGATACGCAGTATTTT
TRBJ1-1 | - | - | TRBV20-1 | CSAPENTEAFF | TGCAGTGCGCCGGAAAACACTGAAGCTTTCTTT
TRBJ2-3 | - | - | TRBV19 | CASSIRLGYTSTDTQYF | TGTGCCAGTAGTATACGACTCGGATACACTAGCACAGATACGCAGTATTTT
TRBJ1-4 | - | - | TRBV5-5 | CASSLDGGEEKLFF | TGTGCCAGCAGCTTGGACGGGGGCGAAGAAAAACTGTTTTTT
TRBJ1-4 | - | - | TRBV28 | CASFGGLNEKLFF | TGTGCCAGCTTCGGGGGCCTCAATGAAAAACTGTTTTTT
TRBJ2-2 | - | - | TRBV30 | CACGGMAGELFF | TGTGCCTGTGGAGGTATGGCCGGGGAGCTGTTTTTT
TRBJ2-3 | - | - | TRBV11-3 | CASSFTGGSTDTQYF | TGTGCCAGCAGCTTTACTGGGGGATCCACAGATACGCAGTATTTT
TRBJ1-2 | - | - | TRBV5-1 | CASSLEGNYGYTF | TGCGCCAGCAGCTTGGAGGGCAACTATGGCTACACCTTC
TRBJ2-1 | TRBD2 | - | TRBV30 | CAWSVGTSGKNEQFF | TGTGCCTGGAGTGTGGGGACTAGCGGGAAAAATGAGCAGTTCTTC
TRBJ2-3 | TRBD2 | - | TRBV7-2 | CASSYSGKASTDTQYF | TGTGCCAGCAGCTATAGCGGGAAAGCTAGCACAGATACGCAGTATTTT
TRBJ2-1 | TRBD2 | - | TRBV7-8 | CASSLMIGRVASGIYNEQFF | TGTGCCAGCAGCTTAATGATAGGAAGAGTAGCTAGCGGGATCTACAATGAGCAGTTCTTC
TRBJ2-5 | - | - | TRBV5-4 | CASSLGSVGEETQYF | TGTGCCAGCAGCTTGGGGTCGGTGGGGGAAGAGACCCAGTACTTC
TRBJ2-2 | - | - | TRBV6-5 | CASSYPPVGTGELFF | TGTGCCAGCAGTTACCCCCCGGTAGGCACCGGGGAGCTGTTTTTT
TRBJ2-1 | TRBD1 | - | TRBV5-4 | CASSLGGTGNEQFF | TGTGCCAGCAGCTTGGGGGGGACAGGGAATGAGCAGTTCTTC
TRBJ1-4 | - | - | TRBV6-5 | CASSPLEGTNEKLFF | TGTGCCAGCAGCCCACTGGAGGGAACTAATGAAAAACTGTTTTTT
TRBJ1-1 | - | - | TRBV28 | CASSFGTLNTEAFF | TGTGCCAGCAGTTTCGGGACATTGAACACTGAAGCTTTCTTT
TRBJ2-5 | - | - | TRBV7-9 | CASSLYGIQETQYF | TGTGCCAGCAGCTTATACGGCATCCAAGAGACCCAGTACTTC
TRBJ2-2 | TRBD1 | - | TRBV12-5 | CASGPGQGGTGELFF | TGTGCTAGTGGCCCGGGACAGGGGGGGACCGGGGAGCTGTTTTTT
TRBJ2-3 | - | - | TRBV28 | CASSSSVPQVSDTQYF | TGTGCCAGCAGTTCGTCCGTGCCCCAGGTATCAGATACGCAGTATTTT
TRBJ2-3 | TRBD2 | - | TRBV4-2 | CASSLLGLAGADTQYF | TGTGCCAGCAGCCTACTGGGGCTAGCGGGAGCAGATACGCAGTATTTT
TRBJ1-2 | TRBD1 | once | TRBV7-9 | CASSRGQAVNVVYTF | TGTGCCAGCAGCCGCGGACAGGCTGTCAATGTCGTCTACACCTTC
TRBJ2-1 | TRBD2 | - | TRBV18 | CASSPTGGDNEQFF | TGTGCCAGCTCCCCAACGGGGGGAGACAATGAGCAGTTCTTC
TRBJ2-1 | - | - | TRBV14 | CASSQGAANEQFF | TGTGCCAGCAGCCAGGGGGCTGCCAATGAGCAGTTCTTC
TRBJ1-3 | - | - | TRBV18 | CASSLSVGAGNTIYF | TGTGCCAGCTCACTATCCGTAGGCGCTGGAAACACCATATATTTT
TRBJ2-3 | - | - | TRBV21-1 | CASRAVREGGTDTQYF | TGTGCCAGCAGGGCGGTAAGGGAAGGGGGCACAGATACGCAGTATTTT
TRBJ1-3 | - | - | TRBV9 | CASSQTFSGNTIYF | TGTGCCAGCAGCCAAACTTTCTCTGGAAACACCATATATTTT
TRBJ1-2 | TRBD1 | once | TRBV7-9 | CASSSHTGQGDIYGYTF | TGTGCCAGCAGCTCTCACACGGGACAGGGGGACATCTATGGCTACACCTTC
TRBJ1-1 | - | - | TRBV30 | CAWSPPGQYTEAFF | TGTGCCTGGAGCCCACCCGGACAGTACACTGAAGCTTTCTTT
TRBJ1-2 | - | - | TRBV21-1 | CASSKPGTGIFVYTF | TGTGCCAGCAGCAAACCCGGGACAGGGATTTTTGTCTACACCTTC
TRBJ1-4 | - | - | TRBV11-2 | CASSSIRAATNEKLFF | TGTGCCAGCAGCTCGATTCGGGCGGCAACTAATGAAAAACTGTTTTTT
TRBJ1-2 | - | - | TRBV5-6 | CASSLGEGTSGYTF | TGTGCCAGCAGTCTTGGGGAAGGGACGAGTGGCTACACCTTC
TRBJ2-2 | - | - | TRBV7-2 | CASSLDQRAGTGELFF | TGTGCCAGCAGCTTAGATCAAAGGGCGGGCACCGGGGAGCTGTTTTTT
TRBJ2-3 | TRBD2 | - | TRBV19 | CASSILTSGTDTQYF | TGTGCCAGTAGTATCCTTACTAGCGGGACAGATACGCAGTATTTT
TRBJ1-1 | - | - | TRBV7-8 | CASSLEARKNTEAFF | TGTGCCAGCAGCTTAGAGGCACGGAAGAACACTGAAGCTTTCTTT
TRBJ1-2 | - | - | TRBV28 | CASSPILYGYTF | TGTGCCAGCAGTCCCATTTTGTATGGCTACACCTTC
TRBJ2-7 | - | - | TRBV28 | CASSLPVSDSYEQYF | TGTGCCAGCAGTTTACCGGTTAGCGACTCCTACGAGCAGTACTTC
TRBJ2-5 | - | few | TRBV7-7 | CASSSRPQETQYF | TGTGCCAGCAGCTCCCGACCCCAAGAGACCCAGTACTTC
TRBJ1-1 | - | - | TRBV5-1 | CASSLEGQPNTEAFF | TGCGCCAGCAGCTTGGAGGGGCAGCCGAACACTGAAGCTTTCTTT
TRBJ2-7 | TRBD1 | - | TRBV4-2 | CASSPQMVQGNYEQYF | TGTGCCAGCAGCCCACAGATGGTACAGGGGAACTACGAGCAGTACTTC
TRBJ1-3 | - | - | TRBV28 | CASSPRGSGNTIYF | TGTGCCAGCAGTCCCCGGGGATCTGGAAACACCATATATTTT
TRBJ1-5 | - | once | TRBV4-1 | CASSLGPLNENQPQHF | TGCGCCAGCAGCCTCGGGCCGCTAAATGAAAATCAGCCCCAGCATTTT
TRBJ1-5 | - | once | TRBV5-6 | CASSLYGESNQPQHF | TGTGCCAGCAGCTTGTACGGAGAAAGCAATCAGCCCCAGCATTTT
TRBJ1-4 | - | few | TRBV28 | CASSFSTRLNEKLFF | TGTGCCAGCAGTTTTTCGACAAGGCTAAATGAAAAACTGTTTTTT
TRBJ2-7 | - | - | TRBV11-2 | CASSPGPQRGEQYF | TGTGCCAGCAGTCCGGGTCCCCAAAGGGGCGAGCAGTACTTC
TRBJ2-5 | TRBD2 | - | TRBV11-2 | CASSLRLEASGKETQYF | TGTGCCAGCAGCTTAAGGCTAGAGGCTAGCGGTAAAGAGACCCAGTACTTC
TRBJ2-7 | TRBD1 | - | TRBV5-1 | CASARDSGYEQYF | TGCGCCAGCGCCCGGGACAGCGGCTACGAGCAGTACTTC